This T cell receptor (beta chain) was found in a study of shared clonotypes between healthy human individuals. The overall study: Two female and a few male donors aged 18 to 49 were enrolled.

All donors were Caucasian adults living in Nashville, Tennessee. Deep was the level at which the assay was run. Researchers divided each subset's genomic DNA evenly across several immunoSEQ plates. The data were produced by immunoSEQ multiplex PCR, yet TCRdb's version contains in-frame clones alone and is incomplete. This table has 640,000 or so clones, about 78% appearing once. This CDR3 contains 13 residues. Deletions cut 3 bases from V and 4 bases from J, with 9 bases between. Germline lookup yields CDR1 MRHNA and CDR2 SNTAGT. The receptor was isolated from a woman aged 25 to 39 in good health. The rearrangement links TRBV6-4 to TRBJ1-1; a weak D match, TRBD1 (6 bases). The specimen sequenced was memory CD4+ T cells sorted from blood. Subset meaning: CD45RA-negative fraction. The CDR3 DNA sequence: TGTGCCAGCAGTGAGGACAGAGGCACTGAAGCTTTCTTT. Its translation: CASSEDRGTEAFF.